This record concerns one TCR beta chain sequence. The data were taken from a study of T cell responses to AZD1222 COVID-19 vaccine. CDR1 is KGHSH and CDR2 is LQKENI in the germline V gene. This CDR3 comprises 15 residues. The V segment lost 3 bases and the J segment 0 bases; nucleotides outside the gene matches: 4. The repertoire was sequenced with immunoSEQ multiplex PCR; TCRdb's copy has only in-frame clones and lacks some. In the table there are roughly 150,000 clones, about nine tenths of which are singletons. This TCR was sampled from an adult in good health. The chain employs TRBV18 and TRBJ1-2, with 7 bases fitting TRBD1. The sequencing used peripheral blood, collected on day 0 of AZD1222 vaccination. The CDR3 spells CASSPGTVPNYGYTF. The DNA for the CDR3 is TGTGCCAGCTCACCCGGGACAGTACCTAACTATGGCTACACCTTC. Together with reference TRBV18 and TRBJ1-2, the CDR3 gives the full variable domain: NAGVMQNPRHLVRRRGQEARLRCSPMKGHSHVYWYRQLPEEGLKFMVYLQKENIIDESGMPKERFSAEFPKEGPSILRIQQVVRGDSAAYFCASSPGTVPNYGYTFGSGTRLTVV.